The 7 T cell receptor beta chains below all came from one sample that was sequenced in a study of shared clonotypes between healthy human individuals. Profiled with immunoSEQ multiplex PCR; TCRdb holds only in-frame clones, not every one. Of hundreds of thousands of clones listed, 90% to 96% are singletons. Sequenced material: naive CD4+ T cells sorted from blood. The subset was: CD45RA+ positively selected. These receptors were obtained from a woman younger than 45 in good health.

The genes are TRBV6-5 and TRBJ2-7; 9 bases align to TRBD1. The trim removed 2 bases at V and 0 bases at J, leaving 5 bases unmatched. The V gene's germline CDR1 is MNHEY and CDR2 SVGAGI. The CDR3 consists of 16 residues. CDR3 in amino acids: CASSYGWDRDSYEQYF. The CDR3 coding sequence is TGTGCCAGCAGTTACGGCTGGGACAGGGACTCCTACGAGCAGTACTTC.

The J gene is TRBJ2-5, the V gene TRBV19; 10 nucleotides agree with TRBD1. The CDR3 loop spans 15 amino acids. The germline V gene encodes CDR1 LNHDA and CDR2 SQIVND (reference sequence). Trimming took 5 bases from V and 8 from J; bases not matched to a gene: 11. The CDR3 nucleotides read TGTGCCAGTAGTCCGCCCGGGACAGGGGCAAAAACCCAGTACTTC. This translates into CASSPPGTGAKTQYF.

The chain has TRBV5-1 and TRBJ1-2; TRBD1 aligns across 7 bases. Per the germline V gene, CDR1 is SGHRS and CDR2 is YFSETQ. J gave up 2 bases and V 3 bases, and 4 bases lay outside the gene matches. This CDR3 spans 14 amino acids. CDR3 in DNA: TGCGCCAGCAGCTCGACAGGGATGAACTATGGCTACACCTTC. Translated, it gives CASSSTGMNYGYTF.

V usage is TRBV7-9 and J usage is TRBJ2-5; 7 bases match TRBD1. CDR3 length: 14 amino acids. In germline, CDR1 is SEHNR, CDR2 FQNEAQ (reference sequence). J lost 5 bases, V lost 1 base, and 4 bases had no gene match. CDR3 bases: TGTGCCAGCAGCTTAGGACAGGGCGCGGAGACCCAGTACTTC. This translates into CASSLGQGAETQYF. The whole variable domain, remainder taken from reference TRBV7-9 and TRBJ2-5, is DTGVSQNPRHKITKRGQNVTFRCDPISEHNRLYWYRQTLGQGPEFLTYFQNEAQLEKSRLLSDRFSAERPKGSFSTLEIQRTEQGDSAMYLCASSLGQGAETQYFGPGTRLLVL.

The chain links TRBV6-1 to TRBJ2-6; D is unclear. The CDR3 loop spans 16 amino acids. Between the trimmed V and J ends, which lost 3 bases and 0 bases, there was a span of 9 bases. Germline V gives CDR1 MNHNS, CDR2 SASEGT. CDR3 bases: TGTGCCAGCAGTGACCTGGTGGCCTCTGGGGCCAACGTCCTGACTTTC. Its translation is CASSDLVASGANVLTF.

The gene calls are TRBV27 and TRBJ1-4; no firm D call. The CDR3 is made up of 14 amino acids. The ends were cut back, 6 bases at V and 0 bases at J, with 8 bases in the middle. CDR1 is MNHEY, CDR2 SMNVEV, per germline (reference sequence). The CDR3 region has the DNA TGTGCCAGCAGACACAGAGCAACTAATGAAAAACTGTTTTTT. This sequence encodes CASRHRATNEKLFF.

The sample holds one count of this clone. The J gene is TRBJ2-7, the V gene TRBV4-1; 10 bases match TRBD2. The CDR3 runs 16 residues. V lost 0 bases and J lost 4; bases outside the gene matches: 6. Germline V gene lookup returns CDR1 MGHRA and CDR2 YSYEKL. This CDR3 reads CASSQDRGTSVYEQYF. The DNA of the CDR3 is TGCGCCAGCAGCCAAGATCGCGGGACTAGCGTGTACGAGCAGTACTTC.